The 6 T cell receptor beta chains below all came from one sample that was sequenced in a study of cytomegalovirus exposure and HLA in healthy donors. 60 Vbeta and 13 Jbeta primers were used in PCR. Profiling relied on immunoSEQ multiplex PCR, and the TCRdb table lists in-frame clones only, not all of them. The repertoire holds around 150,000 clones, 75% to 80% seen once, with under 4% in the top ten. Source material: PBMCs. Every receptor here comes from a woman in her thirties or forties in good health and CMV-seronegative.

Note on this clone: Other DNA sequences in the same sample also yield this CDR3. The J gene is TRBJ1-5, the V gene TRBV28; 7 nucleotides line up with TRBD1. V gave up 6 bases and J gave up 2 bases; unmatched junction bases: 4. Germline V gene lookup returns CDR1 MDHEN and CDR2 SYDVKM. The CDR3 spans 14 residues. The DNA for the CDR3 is TGTGCCAGCAGACCAGGACAGGGCAATCAGCCCCAGCATTTT. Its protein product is CASRPGQGNQPQHF.

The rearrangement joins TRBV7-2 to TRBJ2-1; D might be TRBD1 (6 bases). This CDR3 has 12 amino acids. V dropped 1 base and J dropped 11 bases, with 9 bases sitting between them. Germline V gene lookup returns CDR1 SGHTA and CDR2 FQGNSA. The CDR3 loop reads CASSLEDRKQFF. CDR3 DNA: TGTGCCAGCAGCTTAGAGGACAGAAAGCAGTTCTTC. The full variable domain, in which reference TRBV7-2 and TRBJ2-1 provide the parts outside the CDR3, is GAGVSQSPSNKVTEKGKDVELRCDPISGHTALYWYRQSLGQGLEFLIYFQGNSAPDKSGLPSDRFSAERTGGSVSTLTIQRTQQEDSAVYLCASSLEDRKQFFGPGTRLTVL.

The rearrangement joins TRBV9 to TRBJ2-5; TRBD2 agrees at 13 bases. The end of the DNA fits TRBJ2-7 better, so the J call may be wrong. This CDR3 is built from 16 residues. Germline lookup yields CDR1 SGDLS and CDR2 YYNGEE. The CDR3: CASSGGLAGRSYEQYF. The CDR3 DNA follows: TGTGCCAGCAGCGGGGGACTAGCGGGGCGGTCCTACGAGCAGTACTTC.

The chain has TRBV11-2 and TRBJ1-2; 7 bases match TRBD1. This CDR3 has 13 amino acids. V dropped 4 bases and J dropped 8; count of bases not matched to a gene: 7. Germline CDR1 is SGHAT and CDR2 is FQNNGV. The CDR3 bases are TGTGCCAGCAGCTCTCGACAGGGACCGGGCTACACCTTC. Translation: CASSSRQGPGYTF.

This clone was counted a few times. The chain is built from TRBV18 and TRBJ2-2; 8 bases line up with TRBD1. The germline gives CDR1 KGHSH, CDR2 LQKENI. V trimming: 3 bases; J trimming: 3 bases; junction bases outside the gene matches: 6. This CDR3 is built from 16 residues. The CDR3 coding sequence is TGTGCCAGCTCACCGGACAGGGTGGGATACACCGGGGAGCTGTTTTTT. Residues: CASSPDRVGYTGELFF.

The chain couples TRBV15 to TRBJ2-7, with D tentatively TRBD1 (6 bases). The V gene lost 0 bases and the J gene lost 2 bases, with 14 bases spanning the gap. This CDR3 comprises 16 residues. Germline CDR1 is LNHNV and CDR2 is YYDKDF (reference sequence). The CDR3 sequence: CATSRDGAGVAYEQYF. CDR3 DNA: TGTGCCACCAGCAGAGATGGGGCAGGGGTCGCCTACGAGCAGTACTTC.